Presented here are 14 T cell receptor beta chains from one specimen sequenced in a study of T-cell reconstitution after alpha-beta-depleted transplantation in children. Unique molecular identifiers were incorporated when the TCRbeta library was constructed. TCRdb recomputed calls from the PCR reads with MiXCR, one row per CDR3 protein. The table has some 590,000 distinct CDR3 sequences, roughly 10% seen once; the top ten hold roughly 4%. Sequenced material: PBMCs from the stem cell graft donor, taken from the stem cell graft. The origin of the receptors is a human donor who donated a stem cell graft to a child with acute myeloid leukemia.

The rearrangement uses TRBV6-2 or TRBV6-3 and TRBJ2-2, with 8 bases fitting TRBD2. This CDR3 has 19 residues. V lost 2 bases to trimming and J lost 0 bases; unmatched junction nucleotides: 11. Germline CDR1 is MNHEY and CDR2 is SVGEGT. This CDR3 is CASSYGNRLAGPNTGELFF. In DNA, the CDR3 is TGTGCCAGCAGTTACGGTAATAGGCTAGCGGGCCCGAACACCGGGGAGCTGTTTTTT.

The chain has TRBV27 and TRBJ2-3, with D perhaps TRBD2 (5 bases). In germline, CDR1 is MNHEY, CDR2 SMNVEV (reference sequence). The germline V and J ends were trimmed by 9 bases and 7 bases, with 11 bases remaining between them. The CDR3 has 11 residues. The CDR3 here is CASSDFHTQYF. The DNA of the CDR3 is TGTGCCAGTTCGGACTTCCATACGCAGTATTTT.

The rearrangement uses TRBV20-1 and TRBJ2-3; possible D gene TRBD2, 6 bases. V lost 5 bases and J 5 bases, leaving 20 bases between the germline ends. Germline V gene data show CDR1 as DFQATT and CDR2 as SNEGSKA (reference sequence). CDR3 size: 15 residues. CDR3 protein: CSAGGTPLDGDTQYF. The CDR3 DNA is TGCAGTGCTGGGGGGACTCCCTTAGACGGAGATACGCAGTATTTT.

This clonotype showed up just a few times. The V and J genes are TRBV7-2 and TRBJ2-7; 8 bases map to TRBD2. Germline values: CDR1 SGHTA, CDR2 FQGNSA. V lost 3 bases, J lost 7 bases, and 2 bases stayed unmatched. This CDR3 comprises 12 residues. CDR3: CASSFSGGEQYF. Written as DNA, the CDR3 is TGTGCCAGCAGCTTTTCGGGGGGGGAGCAGTACTTC.

This chain joins TRBV19 and TRBJ2-7; TRBD2 agrees at 14 bases. The V segment lost 6 bases and the J segment 2 bases; nucleotides outside the gene matches: 6. Germline assignment: CDR1 LNHDA and CDR2 SQIVND (reference sequence). The CDR3 has 16 amino acids. The CDR3 loop reads CASRGTSGRSPYEQYF. The CDR3 coding sequence is TGTGCCAGTAGGGGGACTAGCGGGAGATCCCCCTACGAGCAGTACTTC.

There are many counts of this clonotype. The CDR3 loop reads CASSSPGGRTSYEQYF. The CDR3 DNA is TGTGCCAGCAGCTCCCCTGGCGGGAGGACCTCCTACGAGCAGTACTTC. V usage is TRBV7-2 and J usage is TRBJ2-7; 8 bases map to TRBD2. Germline loops: CDR1 SGHTA, CDR2 FQGNSA. J lost 0 bases, V lost 4 bases, and 8 bases had no gene match. This CDR3 is built from 16 residues.

Many counts were recorded for this clonotype. The chain employs TRBV4-3 and TRBJ2-3; weak D call: TRBD2 (6 bases). The V end lost 0 bases, the J end lost 6 bases, and 13 bases lay between the germline ends. The CDR3 sequence is 15 residues long. Per germline, CDR1 LGHNA and CDR2 YSLEER. This CDR3 reads CASSQDHGRRDTQYF. In nucleotides, the CDR3 is TGCGCCAGCAGCCAAGATCACGGGAGAAGGGATACGCAGTATTTT.

This clonotype was seen many times. The chain uses TRBV29-1 and TRBJ2-5; D ambiguous. From germline, CDR1 is SQVTM and CDR2 ANQGSEA. The V end was cut by 7 bases, the J end by 4 bases, with 7 bases between. The CDR3 runs to 10 residues. The CDR3, as DNA: TGCAGCGGGGGTGGAGAGACCCAGTACTTC. This codes for CSGGGETQYF.

The chain has TRBV6-1 and TRBJ1-3; D remains ambiguous. This CDR3 has 15 residues. CDR1 and CDR2 (germline): MNHNS, SASEGT. V lost 2 bases and J 0 bases, leaving 8 bases between the germline ends. In nucleotides, the CDR3 is TGTGCCAGCAGTGAAAGGACCCACTCTGGAAACACCATATATTTT. Its protein is CASSERTHSGNTIYF.

The chain employs TRBV20-1 and TRBJ2-2, with TRBD2 matching over 10 bases. The CDR3 is 18 amino acids. Trimming took 3 bases from V and 5 from J; bases not matched to a gene: 15. CDR1 is DFQATT and CDR2 is SNEGSKA in the germline V gene (reference sequence). Here the CDR3 reads CSARSLAGVNERTGELFF. CDR3 DNA: TGCAGTGCTAGGTCTCTAGCGGGGGTAAATGAACGGACCGGGGAGCTGTTTTTT.

This clonotype came up a few times. The gene calls are TRBV29-1 and TRBJ2-5, with D unclear. The germline V gene encodes CDR1 SQVTM and CDR2 ANQGSEA. The CDR3 totals 10 residues. The germline V and J ends were trimmed by 7 bases and 5 bases, with 8 bases remaining between them. CDR3 nucleotides: TGCAGCGGAAGTATGGAGACCCAGTACTTC. Protein product: CSGSMETQYF.

This clonotype showed up just a few times. The rearrangement joins TRBV5-1 to TRBJ1-6; perhaps TRBD1 as D (5 bases). V lost 3 bases and J lost 7, with 14 bases in between. This CDR3 has 15 amino acids. The V gene's germline CDR1 is SGHRS and CDR2 YFSETQ. The chain's CDR3 is CASSWAGTVNSPLHF. DNA of the CDR3: TGCGCCAGCAGCTGGGCCGGGACGGTAAATTCACCCCTCCACTTT. The full variable domain, its missing parts supplied by reference TRBV5-1 and TRBJ1-6, is KAGVTQTPRYLIKTRGQQVTLSCSPISGHRSVSWYQQTPGQGLQFLFEYFSETQRNKGNFPGRFSGRQFSNSRSEMNVSTLELGDSALYLCASSWAGTVNSPLHFGNGTRLTVT.

This clonotype has a handful of counts. The chain is built from TRBV7-8 and TRBJ1-1, with a tentative D call TRBD1 (6 bases). Germline CDR1 SGHVS, CDR2 FQNEAQ. The CDR3 runs to 14 residues. Trimming removed 5 bases from V and 4 bases from J, with 14 bases in between. The CDR3 DNA follows: TGTGCCAGCAGCCCCAGGACAGTTTTCACTGAAGCTTTCTTT. Its translation: CASSPRTVFTEAFF.

The chain couples TRBV27 to TRBJ2-1; 7 nucleotides match TRBD2. Trimming removed 7 bases from V and 7 bases from J; junction bases left unmatched: 10. Germline CDR1 MNHEY, CDR2 SMNVEV (reference sequence). The CDR3 consists of 14 residues. The CDR3 nucleotides read TGTGCCAGCAACTCGCGAAGGGAGGGAAATGAGCAGTTCTTC. It yields the protein CASNSRREGNEQFF.